The rows below give T cell receptor beta chains drawn from one sample of a study of shared clonotypes between healthy human individuals. The data were produced by immunoSEQ multiplex PCR, yet TCRdb's version contains in-frame clones alone and is incomplete. The sample shows a few hundred thousand clones, less than 75% of them seen only once. Sequencing input: memory CD4+ T cells sorted from blood. The source is a man in his thirties or forties in good health. CDR3s include the opening cysteine and the closing phenylalanine or tryptophan. The D gene is left open where the match is weak. The size of a clone is reported for some rows only, either as once, few or many, or as a class for expanded clones.

clone_size | cdr3_length | d_call | j_call | v_call | cdr3_aa | cdr3_nt
NA | 20 | TRBD1 | TRBJ2-2 | TRBV27 | CASSSHRLPGQGLGTGELFF | TGTGCCAGCAGTTCCCACCGTCTACCGGGACAGGGTTTGGGCACCGGGGAGCTGTTTTTT
NA | 15 | NA | TRBJ2-4 | TRBV10-3 | CAISDTGLAKNIQYF | TGTGCCATCAGTGACACAGGACTAGCCAAAAACATTCAGTACTTC
many | 13 | NA | TRBJ1-4 | TRBV6-1 | CASSETGFEKLFF | TGTGCCAGCAGTGAAACGGGTTTTGAAAAACTGTTTTTT
NA | 12 | TRBD1 | TRBJ1-2 | TRBV29-1 | CSVTGTGNGYTF | TGCAGCGTAACCGGGACAGGGAACGGCTACACCTTC
NA | 13 | NA | TRBJ2-7 | TRBV10-3 | CAIIAGGFYEQYF | TGTGCCATCATCGCAGGCGGATTCTACGAGCAGTACTTC
NA | 15 | TRBD2 | TRBJ2-3 | TRBV5-1 | CASSLDATSWDTQYF | TGCGCCAGCAGCTTGGACGCGACTAGCTGGGATACGCAGTATTTT
NA | 15 | NA | TRBJ2-3 | TRBV7-6 | CASRTSPFSTDTQYF | TGTGCCAGCCGAACGTCCCCCTTTAGCACAGATACGCAGTATTTT
NA | 15 | NA | TRBJ1-5 | TRBV19 | CASSIGVGGSGPQHF | TGTGCCAGTAGTATAGGGGTCGGGGGTTCGGGGCCCCAGCATTTT
NA | 14 | TRBD2 | TRBJ2-5 | TRBV2 | CASSATSGSGTQYF | TGTGCCAGCAGCGCGACTAGCGGGAGTGGGACCCAGTACTTC
many | 15 | NA | TRBJ2-1 | TRBV7-9 | CASSLGGAQVHEQFF | TGTGCCAGCAGCTTAGGAGGGGCGCAAGTCCATGAGCAGTTCTTC
NA | 13 | NA | TRBJ2-7 | TRBV5-1 | CASSSGNGYEQYF | TGCGCCAGCAGCTCGGGGAACGGGTACGAGCAGTACTTC
NA | 12 | NA | TRBJ1-2 | TRBV28 | CASSLLSYGYTF | TGTGCCAGCAGTTTGTTGAGCTATGGCTACACCTTC
few | 17 | NA | TRBJ2-3 | TRBV11-3 | CASSPPWWGVRTDTQYF | TGTGCCAGCAGCCCACCTTGGTGGGGGGTAAGGACAGATACGCAGTATTTT
few | 16 | TRBD1 | TRBJ2-1 | TRBV5-6 | CASSFPGQGKGNEQFF | TGTGCCAGCAGCTTCCCGGGACAGGGGAAGGGCAATGAGCAGTTCTTC
NA | 13 | NA | TRBJ1-5 | TRBV10-3 | CAISESGDQPQHF | TGTGCCATCAGTGAATCGGGAGATCAGCCCCAGCATTTT
NA | 15 | NA | TRBJ2-1 | TRBV7-6 | CASSSSRSSYNEQFF | TGTGCCAGCAGCTCCTCCAGGAGCTCCTACAATGAGCAGTTCTTC
many | 16 | TRBD2 | TRBJ2-1 | TRBV11-2 | CASSFLLAGPYNEQFF | TGTGCCAGCAGCTTCCTTCTAGCGGGTCCCTACAATGAGCAGTTCTTC